What follows describes a single T cell receptor beta chain. Antigen: not known. The PCR had 60 Vbeta and 13 Jbeta primers. Original analysis: Tens of millions of unique TCR beta chains, roughly 11 million of them shared, were counted by a later analysis. Measured with immunoSEQ multiplex PCR; TCRdb has only the in-frame clones, and not every one. That table gives V, J and clone size, and the DNA gave D and trimming. The data show 120,000 or so clones, roughly 70% seen once. This sample stems from a study of cytomegalovirus exposure and HLA in healthy donors. Whole-study results and caveats: Prior analysis indicated that the majority of TCR beta V segments exhibited productivity approximately 87% or approximately 30% of the time.

Germline V lookup: CDR1 ENHRY, CDR2 SYGVKD. The CDR3 spans 17 residues. V shed 10 bases, J shed 4 bases, and the junction held 15 bases outside the gene matches. The clonotype comes from a woman aged 40 to 50 in good health and CMV-seronegative. Specimen: PBMCs. This chain links TRBV10-3 with TRBJ2-7, with TRBD2 matching over 14 bases. CDR3 residues: CASSPGLAGVGGYEQYF. DNA of the CDR3: TGTGCCAGTAGTCCGGGACTAGCGGGAGTCGGGGGTTACGAGCAGTACTTC.